Listed below are T cell receptor beta chains from one sample, sequenced in a study of regulatory T cells in long-lasting Graves disease. TCRdb reprocessed the multiplex PCR reads via MiXCR and lists one record per CDR3 protein. The sample yields roughly 420,000 distinct CDR3 sequences, over 15% seen once. The same specimen was also included in a second study, on T cells in Graves' hyperthyroidism and ophthalmopathy.

The specimen was peripheral blood mononuclear cells (PBMCs), collected at new diagnosis, from a patient treated with antithyroid drugs. Source of these receptors: a woman in her thirties with Graves disease. Both conserved end residues are part of each CDR3. A D gene is named only where the DNA matches it firmly. Expanded clones get a size class; other rows say once, few or many, or leave the size out.

v_call	d_call	j_call	clone_size	cdr3_nt	cdr3_aa
TRBV7-9	.	TRBJ2-3	many	TGTGCCAGCAGCTTAGTAGGGGCGGATACGCAGTATTTT	CASSLVGADTQYF
TRBV10-3	TRBD2	TRBJ2-7	many	TGTGCCATCAGTGCGGGGGCTAGCGGGAGAAAGAGGAACTACGAGCAGTACTTC	CAISAGASGRKRNYEQYF
TRBV18	.	TRBJ1-1	many	TGTGCCAGCTCGGCGGACAGAAGGACAATCACTGAAGCTTTCTTT	CASSADRRTITEAFF
TRBV4-1	.	TRBJ1-2	.	TGCGCCAGCAGCCACCAAGCGGCAGCTCAGACGAGGGGCTACACCTTC	CASSHQAAAQTRGYTF
TRBV5-5	.	TRBJ2-3	many	TGTGCCAGCATGTCCGGGCGGGACAGCACAGATACGCAGTATTTT	CASMSGRDSTDTQYF
TRBV5-1	.	TRBJ2-5	few	TGCGCCAGCAGCAACAGAGGGGTCCAGGAGACCCAGTACTTC	CASSNRGVQETQYF
TRBV28	.	TRBJ1-1	few	TGTGCCAGCAGTTTGGGGGGGGCCCCCGGACAGCCGAACACTGAAGCTTTCTTT	CASSLGGAPGQPNTEAFF
TRBV29-1	.	TRBJ2-1	many	TGCAGCGTTGGGGACTCACCGGGGTCCTACAATGAGCAGTTCTTC	CSVGDSPGSYNEQFF
TRBV19	.	TRBJ1-4	.	TGTGCCAGTAGTAAAAAGGGACATAATGAAAAACTGTTTTTT	CASSKKGHNEKLFF
TRBV20-1	.	TRBJ1-6	.	TGCAGTGCTAGTCCCTTTCGAGGGACCTATAATCCACCCCTCCACTTT	CSASPFRGTYNPPLHF
TRBV20-1	.	TRBJ1-1	.	TGCAGTGCTACCGGGTTGGAGAACACTGAAGCTTTCTTT	CSATGLENTEAFF
TRBV2	.	TRBJ2-1	many	TGTGCCAGCAGTGTAGCCAGGGCGGTGGAGCAGTTCTTC	CASSVARAVEQFF
TRBV5-1	TRBD1	TRBJ1-4	many	TGCGCCAGCAGCTTGGAGGGGACAGAGGAAAAACTGTTTTTT	CASSLEGTEEKLFF
TRBV11-2	TRBD2	TRBJ2-7	.	TGTGCCAGCAGGTTTGCGGGAGGTCCGTTCGAGCAGTACTTC	CASRFAGGPFEQYF
TRBV20-1	.	TRBJ1-6	.	TGCAGTGCTAGAGTCCTGCAGGGGCGGGCTTCACCCCTCCACTTT	CSARVLQGRASPLHF
TRBV14	.	TRBJ2-1	.	TGTGCCAGCAGCCGAACTACCAATGAGCAGTTCTTC	CASSRTTNEQFF
TRBV11-2	TRBD1	TRBJ1-4	.	TGTGCCAGCAGCTCCCGACAGGGGCGCGATGAAAAACTGTTTTTT	CASSSRQGRDEKLFF
TRBV9	.	TRBJ2-1	.	TGTGCCAGCAGCGCAGGACCGGAGCAGTTCTTC	CASSAGPEQFF
TRBV2	.	TRBJ1-2	many	TGTGCCAGCCGACTATTTCCCGGGACCGGGGATTATGGCTACACCTTC	CASRLFPGTGDYGYTF
TRBV7-3	TRBD1	TRBJ1-5	once	TGTGCCGGGCCCCCTGCGGACAGGGGGGACAATCAGCCCCGGCATTTT	CAGPPADRGDNQPRHF
TRBV3-1	.	TRBJ2-5	.	TGTGCCAGCAGGGACAATGCACGAGAGGAAGAGACCCAGTACTTC	CASRDNAREEETQYF
TRBV27	TRBD1	TRBJ2-7	.	TGTGCTTCGTCGGGGACAGGGGGCTTGTACGAGCAGTACTTC	CASSGTGGLYEQYF
TRBV13	TRBD1	TRBJ1-1	many	TGTGCCAGCACCGGGACAGGGCGGAGGTTGGGCACTGAAGCTTTCTTT	CASTGTGRRLGTEAFF
TRBV28	TRBD1	TRBJ1-4	many	TGTGCCAGCAGTCTGGAGACAGGGGTTGAAAAACTGTTTTTT	CASSLETGVEKLFF
TRBV2	TRBD1	TRBJ1-3	.	TGTGCCAGCGTCGGGACAGGGGCTGGAAACACCATATATTTT	CASVGTGAGNTIYF
TRBV6-1	.	TRBJ2-7	many	TGTGCCAGCACCCTAGGGCAACGCTACGAGCAGTACTTC	CASTLGQRYEQYF
TRBV18	.	TRBJ2-5	many	TGTGCCAGCTCACCACCTTCAGGGACAGAGACCCAGTACTTC	CASSPPSGTETQYF
TRBV27	TRBD2	TRBJ2-1	many	TGTGCCAGCAGTTTGGGGACTAGCGCGTACAATGAGCAGTTCTTC	CASSLGTSAYNEQFF
TRBV4-3	.	TRBJ2-1	many	TGCGCCAGCAGCCAAGATCAGAGCGTCGATTTTTTCAATGAGCAGTTCTTC	CASSQDQSVDFFNEQFF
TRBV10-3	TRBD2	TRBJ2-1	many	TGTGCCATCAGCGCAACTAGCGGGAGCGTGGATGAGCAGTTCTTC	CAISATSGSVDEQFF
TRBV12-3/TRBV12-4	TRBD2	TRBJ2-1	few	TGTGCCAGCAGCCTGAGGACTAGCGGAAGTAATGAGCAGTTCTTC	CASSLRTSGSNEQFF
TRBV20-1	.	TRBJ2-3	many	TGCAGTGCTATTAGGAGTACTAGCACAGATACGCAGTATTTT	CSAIRSTSTDTQYF
TRBV7-2	.	TRBJ2-7	.	TGTGCCAGCAGCTTAGTAGGCGGCTACTACGAGCAGTACTTC	CASSLVGGYYEQYF
TRBV20-1	.	TRBJ2-5	many	TGCAGTGCTAGTATGAGCGGCCAAGAGACCCAGTACTTC	CSASMSGQETQYF
TRBV7-9	TRBD2	TRBJ2-1	few	TGTGCCAGCAGCTCAGCGGGAGGGCTCGATGAGCAGTTCTTC	CASSSAGGLDEQFF
TRBV18	.	TRBJ2-5	many	TGTGCCAGCTCACCCCTTTCGGTGTCACAAGAGACCCAGTACTTC	CASSPLSVSQETQYF
TRBV4-1	.	TRBJ1-4	.	TGCGCCAGCAGCCGAGGTGGGCTGTCTAATGAAAAACTGTTTTTT	CASSRGGLSNEKLFF
TRBV6-1	TRBD2	TRBJ2-3	.	TGTGCCAGCAGTGGCCGGGGACTAGCGGAGCCCACAGATACGCAGTATTTT	CASSGRGLAEPTDTQYF
TRBV6-1	.	TRBJ1-2	many	TGTGCCAGCAGTGCGGAGGGAAGCTATGGCTACACCTTC	CASSAEGSYGYTF
TRBV5-1	TRBD2	TRBJ2-1	few	TGCGCCAGCAGCATTGGGACTAGCGGGAGCCAGCAGTTCTTC	CASSIGTSGSQQFF
TRBV5-1	.	TRBJ1-1	.	TGCGCCAGCAGCTTGACGGGCACTGAAGATTTCTTT	CASSLTGTEDFF
TRBV10-3	TRBD1	TRBJ1-4	.	TGTGCCATCAGTGAGGGACAGGGGGCGGCTGCTGAAAAACTGTTTTTT	CAISEGQGAAAEKLFF
TRBV7-9	TRBD2	TRBJ2-2	.	TGTGCCAGCAGTTCGGGCGGACTAGCGGGAGTAGTCGGGGAGCTGTTTTTT	CASSSGGLAGVVGELFF